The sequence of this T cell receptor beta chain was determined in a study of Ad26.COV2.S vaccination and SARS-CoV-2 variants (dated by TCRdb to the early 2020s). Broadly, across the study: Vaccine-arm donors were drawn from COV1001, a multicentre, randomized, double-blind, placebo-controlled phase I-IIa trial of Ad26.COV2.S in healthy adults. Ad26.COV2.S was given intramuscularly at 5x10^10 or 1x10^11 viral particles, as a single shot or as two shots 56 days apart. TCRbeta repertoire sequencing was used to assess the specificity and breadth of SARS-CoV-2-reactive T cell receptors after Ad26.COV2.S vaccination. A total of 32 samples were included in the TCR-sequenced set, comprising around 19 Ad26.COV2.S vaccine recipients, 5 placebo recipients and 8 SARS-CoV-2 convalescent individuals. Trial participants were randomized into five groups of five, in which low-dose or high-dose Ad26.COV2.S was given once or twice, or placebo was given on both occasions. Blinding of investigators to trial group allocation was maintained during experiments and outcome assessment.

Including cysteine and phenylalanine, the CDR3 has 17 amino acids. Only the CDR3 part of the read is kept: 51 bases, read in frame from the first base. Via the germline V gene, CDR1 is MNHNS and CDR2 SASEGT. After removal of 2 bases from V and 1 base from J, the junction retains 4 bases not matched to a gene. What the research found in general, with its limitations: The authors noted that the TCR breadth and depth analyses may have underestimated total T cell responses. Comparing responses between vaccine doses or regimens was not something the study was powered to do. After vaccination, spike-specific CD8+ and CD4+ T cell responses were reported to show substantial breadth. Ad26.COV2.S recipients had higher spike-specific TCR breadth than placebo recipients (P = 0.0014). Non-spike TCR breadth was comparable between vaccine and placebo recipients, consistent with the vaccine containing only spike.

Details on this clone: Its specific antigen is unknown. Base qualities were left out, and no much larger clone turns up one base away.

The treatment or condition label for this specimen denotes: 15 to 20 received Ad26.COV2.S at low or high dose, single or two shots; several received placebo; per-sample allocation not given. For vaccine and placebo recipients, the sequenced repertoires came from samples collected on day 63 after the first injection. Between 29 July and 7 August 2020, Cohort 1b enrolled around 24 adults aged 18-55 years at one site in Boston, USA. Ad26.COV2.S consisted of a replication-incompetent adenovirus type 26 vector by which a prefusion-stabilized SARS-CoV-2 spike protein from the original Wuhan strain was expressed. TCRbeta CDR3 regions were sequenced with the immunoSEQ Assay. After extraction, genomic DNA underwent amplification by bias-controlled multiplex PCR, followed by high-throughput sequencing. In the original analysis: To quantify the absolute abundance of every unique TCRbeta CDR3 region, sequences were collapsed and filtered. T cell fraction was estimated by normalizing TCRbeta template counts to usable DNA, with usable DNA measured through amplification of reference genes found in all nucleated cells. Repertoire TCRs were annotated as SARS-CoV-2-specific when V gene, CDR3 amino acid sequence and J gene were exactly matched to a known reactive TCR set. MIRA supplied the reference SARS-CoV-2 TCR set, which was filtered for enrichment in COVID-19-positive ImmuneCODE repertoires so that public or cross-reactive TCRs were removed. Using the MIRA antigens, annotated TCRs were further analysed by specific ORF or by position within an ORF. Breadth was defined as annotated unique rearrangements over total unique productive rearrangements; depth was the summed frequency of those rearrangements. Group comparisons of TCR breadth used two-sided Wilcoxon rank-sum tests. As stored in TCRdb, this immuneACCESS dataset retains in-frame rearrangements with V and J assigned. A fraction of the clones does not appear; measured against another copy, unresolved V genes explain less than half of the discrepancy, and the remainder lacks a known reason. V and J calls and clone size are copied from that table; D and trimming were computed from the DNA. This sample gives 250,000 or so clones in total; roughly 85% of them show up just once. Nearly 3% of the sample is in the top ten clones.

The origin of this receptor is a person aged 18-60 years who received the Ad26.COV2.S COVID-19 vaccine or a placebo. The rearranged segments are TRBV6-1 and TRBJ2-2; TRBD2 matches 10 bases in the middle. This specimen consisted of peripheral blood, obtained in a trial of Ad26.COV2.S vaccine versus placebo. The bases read TGTGCCAGCAGTGAAAGTAGGACTAGCGGGAACACCGGGGAGCTGTTTTTT. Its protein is CASSESRTSGNTGELFF.